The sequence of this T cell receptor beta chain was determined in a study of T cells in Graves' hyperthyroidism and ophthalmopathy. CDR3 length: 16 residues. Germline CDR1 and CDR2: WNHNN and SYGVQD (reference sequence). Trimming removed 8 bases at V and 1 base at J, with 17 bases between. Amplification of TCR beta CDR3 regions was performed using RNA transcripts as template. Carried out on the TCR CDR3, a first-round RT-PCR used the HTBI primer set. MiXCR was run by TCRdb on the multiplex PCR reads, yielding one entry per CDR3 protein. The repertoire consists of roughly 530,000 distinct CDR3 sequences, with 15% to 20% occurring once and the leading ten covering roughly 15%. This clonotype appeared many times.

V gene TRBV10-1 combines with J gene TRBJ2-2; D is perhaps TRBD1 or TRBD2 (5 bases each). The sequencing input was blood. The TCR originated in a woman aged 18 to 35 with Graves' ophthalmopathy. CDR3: CASSPYRDVNTGELFF. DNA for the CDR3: TGCGCCAGCTCACCCTACCGGGACGTGAACACCGGGGAGCTGTTTTTT.